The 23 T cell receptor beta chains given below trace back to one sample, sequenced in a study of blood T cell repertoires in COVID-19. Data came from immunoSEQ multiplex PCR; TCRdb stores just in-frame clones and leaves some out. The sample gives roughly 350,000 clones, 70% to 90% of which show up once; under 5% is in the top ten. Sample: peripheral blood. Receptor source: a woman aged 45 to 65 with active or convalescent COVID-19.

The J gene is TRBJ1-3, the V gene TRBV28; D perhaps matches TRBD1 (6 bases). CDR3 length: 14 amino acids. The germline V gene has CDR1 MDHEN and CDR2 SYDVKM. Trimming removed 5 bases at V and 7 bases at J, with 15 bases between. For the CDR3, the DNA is TGTGCCAGCAGTGTAACCCAGGGGTGGAACACCATATATTTT. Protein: CASSVTQGWNTIYF.

This chain's CDR3 is CASSIQSGTGRKQYF. As DNA, the CDR3 is TGCGCCAGCAGTATACAATCCGGGACAGGGAGGAAGCAGTACTTC. V gene TRBV5-1 combines with J gene TRBJ2-7; 9 bases are shared with TRBD1. The germline CDR1 and CDR2 sequences are SGHRS and YFSETQ. Trimming at V came to 5 bases and at J to 8 bases, leaving 14 bases not matched to a gene. This CDR3 is built from 15 residues.

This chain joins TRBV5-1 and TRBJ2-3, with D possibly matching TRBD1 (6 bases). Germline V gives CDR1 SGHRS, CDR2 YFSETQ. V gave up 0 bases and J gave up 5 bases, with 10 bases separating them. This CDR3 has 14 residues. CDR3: CASSLDRVEDTQYF. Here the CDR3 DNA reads TGCGCCAGCAGCTTGGACAGGGTGGAAGATACGCAGTATTTT.

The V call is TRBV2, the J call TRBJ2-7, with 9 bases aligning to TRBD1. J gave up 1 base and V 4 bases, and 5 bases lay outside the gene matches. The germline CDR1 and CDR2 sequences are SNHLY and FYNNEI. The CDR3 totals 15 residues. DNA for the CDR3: TGTGCCAGCAGTGGGGGACAGGGCCTTTCCTACGAGCAGTACTTC. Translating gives CASSGGQGLSYEQYF.

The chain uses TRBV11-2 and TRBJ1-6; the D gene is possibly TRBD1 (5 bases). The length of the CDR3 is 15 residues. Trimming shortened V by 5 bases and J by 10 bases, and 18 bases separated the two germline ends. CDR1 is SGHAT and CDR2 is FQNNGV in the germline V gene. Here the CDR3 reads CASSGTGTTSSPLHF. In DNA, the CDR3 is TGTGCCAGCAGCGGAACCGGGACTACTTCATCACCCCTCCACTTT.

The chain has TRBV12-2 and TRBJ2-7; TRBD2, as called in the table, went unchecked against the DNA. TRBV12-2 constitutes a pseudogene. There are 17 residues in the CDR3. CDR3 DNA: TGTGCAAGTCGCTTCGGGACTAGCGGGGGCCGCTTCTACGAGCAGTACTTC. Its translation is CASRFGTSGGRFYEQYF.

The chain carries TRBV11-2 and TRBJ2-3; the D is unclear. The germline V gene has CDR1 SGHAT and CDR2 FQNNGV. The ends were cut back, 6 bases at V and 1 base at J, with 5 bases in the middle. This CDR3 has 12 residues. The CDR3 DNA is TGTGCCAGCAGTATAGGCACAGATACGCAGTATTTT. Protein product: CASSIGTDTQYF.

The CDR3 sequence: CASSQVGGTAGELFF. CDR3 nucleotides: TGTGCCAGCAGCCAAGTGGGCGGGACAGCCGGGGAGCTGTTTTTT. This chain uses TRBV4-2 with TRBJ2-2, with D perhaps TRBD1 (7 bases). From germline, CDR1 is LGHNA and CDR2 YNFKEQ. The CDR3 is made up of 15 amino acids. V lost 1 base, J lost 6 bases, and 12 bases lay in between.

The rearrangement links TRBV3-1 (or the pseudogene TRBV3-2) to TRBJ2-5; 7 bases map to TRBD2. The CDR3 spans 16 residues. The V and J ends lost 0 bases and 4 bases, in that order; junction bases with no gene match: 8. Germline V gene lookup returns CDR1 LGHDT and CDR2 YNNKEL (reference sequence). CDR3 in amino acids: CASSQEDGRGGETQYF. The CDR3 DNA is TGTGCCAGCAGCCAAGAGGATGGGAGGGGCGGAGAGACCCAGTACTTC.

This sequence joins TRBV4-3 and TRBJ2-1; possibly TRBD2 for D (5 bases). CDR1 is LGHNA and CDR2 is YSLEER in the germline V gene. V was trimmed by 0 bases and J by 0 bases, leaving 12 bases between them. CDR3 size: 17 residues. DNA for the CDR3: TGCGCCAGCAGCCAAGATCGAGGGCAGACCTCCTACAATGAGCAGTTCTTC. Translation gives CASSQDRGQTSYNEQFF.

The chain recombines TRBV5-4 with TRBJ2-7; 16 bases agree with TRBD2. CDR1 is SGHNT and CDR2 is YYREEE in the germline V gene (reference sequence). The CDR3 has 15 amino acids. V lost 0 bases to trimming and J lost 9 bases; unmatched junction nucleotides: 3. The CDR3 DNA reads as TGTGCCAGCAGCTTGGAGGGACTAGCGGGAGGGGTGCAGTACTTC. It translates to CASSLEGLAGGVQYF.

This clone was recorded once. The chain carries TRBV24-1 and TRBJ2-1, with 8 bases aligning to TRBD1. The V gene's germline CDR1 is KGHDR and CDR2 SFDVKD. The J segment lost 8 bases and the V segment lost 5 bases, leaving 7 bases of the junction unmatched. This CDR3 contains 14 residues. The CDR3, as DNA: TGTGCCACCAGTGGCAGGGGGCGCATAGATGAGCAGTTCTTC. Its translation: CATSGRGRIDEQFF.

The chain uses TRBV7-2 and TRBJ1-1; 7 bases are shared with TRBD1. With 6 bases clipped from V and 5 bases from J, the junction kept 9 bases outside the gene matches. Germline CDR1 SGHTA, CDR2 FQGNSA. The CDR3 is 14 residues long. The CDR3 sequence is CASRINRGGTEAFF. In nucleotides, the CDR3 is TGTGCCAGCAGGATAAACAGGGGTGGGACTGAAGCTTTCTTT.

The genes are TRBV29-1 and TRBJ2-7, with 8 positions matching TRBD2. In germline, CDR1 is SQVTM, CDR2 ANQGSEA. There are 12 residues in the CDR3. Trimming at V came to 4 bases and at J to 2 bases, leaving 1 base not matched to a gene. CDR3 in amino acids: CSVVTSAYEQYF. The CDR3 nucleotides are TGCAGCGTTGTGACTAGCGCCTACGAGCAGTACTTC.

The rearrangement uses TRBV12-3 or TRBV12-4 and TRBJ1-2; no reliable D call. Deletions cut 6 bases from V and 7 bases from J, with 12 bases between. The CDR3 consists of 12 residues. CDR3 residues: CASSRTGSGYTF. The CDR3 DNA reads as TGTGCCAGCAGCCGGACGGGGAGTGGCTACACCTTC.

CDR3 DNA sequence: TGCGCCAGCAGCAGGGACAGGGGGCCCGGCTACACCTTC. Residues: CASSRDRGPGYTF. The V and J genes are TRBV5-1 and TRBJ1-2, with 12 bases lining up with TRBD1. CDR1 is SGHRS and CDR2 is YFSETQ in the germline V gene. The V gene end was trimmed by 4 bases and the J gene end by 8 bases; junction bases not matched to a gene: 3. The CDR3 covers 13 residues.

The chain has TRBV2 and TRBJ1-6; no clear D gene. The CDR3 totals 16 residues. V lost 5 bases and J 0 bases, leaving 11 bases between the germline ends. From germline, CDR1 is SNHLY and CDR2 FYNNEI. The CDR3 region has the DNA TGTGCCAGCAGTTGGGTGGGGAGCTCCTATAATTCACCCCTCCACTTT. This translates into CASSWVGSSYNSPLHF.

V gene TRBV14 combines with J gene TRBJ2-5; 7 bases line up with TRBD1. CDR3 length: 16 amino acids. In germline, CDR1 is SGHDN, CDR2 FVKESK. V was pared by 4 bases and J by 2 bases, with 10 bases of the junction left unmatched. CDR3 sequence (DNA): TGTGCCAGCAGCCGACAGGGACCGCAGACTCAAGAGACCCAGTACTTC. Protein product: CASSRQGPQTQETQYF.

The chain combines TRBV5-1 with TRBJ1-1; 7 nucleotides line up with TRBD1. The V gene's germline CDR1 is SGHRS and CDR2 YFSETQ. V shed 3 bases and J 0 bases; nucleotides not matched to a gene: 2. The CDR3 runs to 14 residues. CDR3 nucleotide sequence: TGCGCCAGCAGCTCGGACAGGCTGAACACTGAAGCTTTCTTT. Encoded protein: CASSSDRLNTEAFF.

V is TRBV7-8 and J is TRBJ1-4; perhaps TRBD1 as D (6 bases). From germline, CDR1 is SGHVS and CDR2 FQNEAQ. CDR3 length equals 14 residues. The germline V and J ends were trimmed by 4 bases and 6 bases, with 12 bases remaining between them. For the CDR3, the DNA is TGTGCCAGCAGCTCCAACAGGGCGGATGAAAAACTGTTTTTT. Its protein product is CASSSNRADEKLFF.

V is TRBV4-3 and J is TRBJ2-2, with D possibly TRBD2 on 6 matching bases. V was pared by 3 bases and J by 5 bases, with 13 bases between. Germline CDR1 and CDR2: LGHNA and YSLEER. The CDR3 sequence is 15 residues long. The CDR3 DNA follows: TGCGCCAGCAGCCATTCGGGAGCAGGGACCGGGGAGCTGTTTTTT. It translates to CASSHSGAGTGELFF.

CDR3 nucleotides: TGCAGCGTTGGGACAGCGCCTAGCACAGATACGCAGTATTTT. Translation: CSVGTAPSTDTQYF. The chain carries TRBV29-1 and TRBJ2-3; perhaps TRBD1 as D (6 bases). The germline V gene has CDR1 SQVTM and CDR2 ANQGSEA. The V end was cut by 4 bases, the J end by 0 bases, with 11 bases between. CDR3 length: 14 amino acids.

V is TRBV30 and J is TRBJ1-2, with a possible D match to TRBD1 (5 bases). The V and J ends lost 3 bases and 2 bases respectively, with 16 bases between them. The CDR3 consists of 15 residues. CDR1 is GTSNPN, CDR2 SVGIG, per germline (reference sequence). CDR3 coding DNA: TGTGCCTGGAGAACAAGACAGCCTGGCAACTATGGCTACACCTTC. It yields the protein CAWRTRQPGNYGYTF. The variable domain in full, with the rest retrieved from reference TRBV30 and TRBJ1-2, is SQTIHQWPATLVQPVGSPLSLECTVEGTSNPNLYWYRQAAGRGLQLLFYSVGIGQISSEVPQNLSASRPQDRQFILSSKKLLLSDSGFYLCAWRTRQPGNYGYTFGSGTRLTVV.